The 14 T cell receptor beta chains presented below share a single source sample, sequenced in a study of shared clonotypes between healthy human individuals. The protocol was immunoSEQ multiplex PCR, while the TCRdb copy is restricted to in-frame clones and leaves out a portion. The table lists about 100,000 clones, around half of them singletons. Sequencing used PBMCs. Receptors were obtained from a woman aged 40 to 55 in good health. Some clones in this sample may be carry-over from other donors' samples.

To note about this clone: This likely traces to a read error, being one base from a far larger clone. The gene calls are TRBV28 and TRBJ1-5, with TRBD1 as a possible D gene (5 bases). This CDR3 has 15 residues. Trimming pared 2 bases from V and 3 bases from J, leaving 11 bases between. CDR1 and CDR2 from the germline V gene are MDHEN and SYDVKM. The CDR3 here is CASSLGGGANQPQHF. CDR3 sequence (DNA): TGTGCCAGCAGTTTAGGCGGCGGGGCCAATCAGCCCCAGCATTTT.

The chain uses TRBV27 and TRBJ2-7, with no clear D. This CDR3 comprises 14 residues. CDR1 is MNHEY and CDR2 is SMNVEV in the germline V gene (reference sequence). V dropped 3 bases and J dropped 4 bases, with 13 bases sitting between them. This CDR3 is CASSFSGPQYEQYF. The CDR3 coding sequence is TGTGCCAGCAGTTTCTCTGGGCCCCAATACGAGCAGTACTTC.

The genes are TRBV19 and TRBJ2-5, with TRBD2 as a possible D gene (6 bases). The DNA end lines up better with TRBJ2-7; the J call may be wrong. Germline values: CDR1 LNHDA, CDR2 SQIVND (reference sequence). The CDR3 has 13 residues. The CDR3 DNA is TGTGCCAGTAGCCGCGGACTATCCTACGAGCAGTACTTC. Amino acid sequence: CASSRGLSYEQYF.

The gene calls are TRBV20-1 and TRBJ2-7, with D possibly TRBD1 on 6 matching bases. The length of the CDR3 is 11 residues. CDR1 is DFQATT, CDR2 SNEGSKA, per germline (reference sequence). Trimming left V 6 bases short and J 3 bases short, with 9 bases between. CDR3 nucleotide sequence: TGCAGTGCGGAAGGGGGCTACGAGCAGTACTTC. Encoded protein: CSAEGGYEQYF.

V is TRBV5-6 and J is TRBJ2-1; 8 bases are shared with TRBD1. From germline, CDR1 is SGHDT and CDR2 YYEEEE. After removal of 3 bases from V and 3 bases from J, the junction contained 2 bases not matched to a gene. The CDR3 sequence is 14 residues long. The chain's CDR3 is CASSSGTGYNEQFF. Here the CDR3 DNA reads TGTGCCAGCAGCTCCGGGACAGGCTACAATGAGCAGTTCTTC.

The J gene is TRBJ1-2, the V gene TRBV28, with D maybe TRBD1 (6 bases). The CDR3 length is 13 residues. The V gene lost 7 bases and the J gene lost 6 bases, with 15 bases spanning the gap. Germline CDR1 and CDR2: MDHEN and SYDVKM. The CDR3 nucleotides are TGTGCCAGCAATGGCAGGGGATGGAATGGCTACACCTTC. The encoded protein is CASNGRGWNGYTF.

CDR3 residues: CASSSGLATYEQYF. In DNA, the CDR3 is TGTGCCAGCAGCTCGGGACTAGCGACCTACGAGCAGTACTTC. The chain joins TRBV13 to TRBJ2-7; 10 nucleotides agree with TRBD2. Germline V gives CDR1 PRHDT, CDR2 FYEKMQ (reference sequence). The CDR3 runs to 14 residues. J was trimmed by 2 bases and V by 4 bases; bases with no gene match: 2.

This chain connects TRBV4-2 to TRBJ2-7, with a tentative D call TRBD1 (5 bases). The V end was cut by 3 bases, the J end by 1 base, with 16 bases between. The CDR3 spans 16 residues. The V gene's germline CDR1 is LGHNA and CDR2 YNFKEQ. CDR3 sequence (DNA): TGTGCCAGCAGCCAGCTGGCGGCAGGGAAGTCCTACGAGCAGTACTTC. Protein: CASSQLAAGKSYEQYF.

The V gene is TRBV4-3, the J gene TRBJ2-1; 7 bases line up with TRBD1. The V gene's germline CDR1 is LGHNA and CDR2 YSLEER. Germline trimming cut 5 bases from V and 9 bases from J; bases unmatched to any gene: 16. The CDR3 consists of 16 residues. CDR3 DNA sequence: TGCGCCAGCAGCACATACAGGGGTTCGATGTTCACTGAGCAGTTCTTC. Residues: CASSTYRGSMFTEQFF.

The chain uses TRBV5-2 and TRBJ1-1. TRBV5-2 represents a pseudogene. The CDR3 spans 14 residues. The CDR3 region is CASSPRGAWTEAFF. The CDR3 DNA reads as TGTGCCAGCAGCCCTCGAGGGGCTTGGACTGAAGCTTTCTTT.

The CDR3 loop is CASSPLAGETKEQYF. The CDR3 DNA reads as TGTGCCAGCTCACCACTAGCGGGAGAAACTAAGGAGCAGTACTTC. The chain is built from TRBV18 and TRBJ2-5, with TRBD2 identical over 9 bases. This CDR3 is 15 amino acids long. Germline V gives CDR1 KGHSH, CDR2 LQKENI. J lost 11 bases, V lost 1 base, and 11 bases had no gene match. The variable domain in full, with the rest retrieved from reference TRBV18 and TRBJ2-5, is NAGVMQNPRHLVRRRGQEARLRCSPMKGHSHVYWYRQLPEEGLKFMVYLQKENIIDESGMPKERFSAEFPKEGPSILRIQQVVRGDSAAYFCASSPLAGETKEQYFGPGTRLLVL.

This clone was picked up one time. Other DNA sequences in the sample encode the same CDR3. The chain has TRBV7-8 and TRBJ1-1, with unresolved D. V was shortened by 1 base and J by 2 bases, with 5 bases between the two germline ends. From germline, CDR1 is SGHVS and CDR2 FQNEAQ. This CDR3 is 13 amino acids long. DNA for the CDR3: TGTGCCAGCAGCTTAGACAGAAACACTGAAGCTTTCTTT. This encodes CASSLDRNTEAFF.

This clone was recorded at least ten times. The rearrangement uses TRBV18 and TRBJ1-4; no reliable D call. Trimming stripped 3 bases from V and 7 bases from J, with 12 bases between. The CDR3 covers 14 residues. The germline V gene encodes CDR1 KGHSH and CDR2 LQKENI. The CDR3 is CASSPAESIEKLFF. CDR3 bases: TGTGCCAGCTCACCTGCTGAGTCGATTGAAAAACTGTTTTTT. The whole variable domain, filled in from reference TRBV18 and TRBJ1-4, reads NAGVMQNPRHLVRRRGQEARLRCSPMKGHSHVYWYRQLPEEGLKFMVYLQKENIIDESGMPKERFSAEFPKEGPSILRIQQVVRGDSAAYFCASSPAESIEKLFFGSGTQLSVL.

V usage is TRBV30 and J usage is TRBJ2-5; 12 nucleotides match TRBD2. The J call may be faulty, since TRBJ2-7 better matches the DNA end. The CDR3 spans 13 residues. Germline CDR1 and CDR2: GTSNPN and SVGIG (reference sequence). The CDR3 sequence: CAWTGLAGYEQYF. The CDR3 DNA is TGTGCCTGGACGGGACTAGCGGGTTACGAGCAGTACTTC.